The sample holds many counts of the clone carrying this TCR beta chain. Its antigen remains unknown. The sample belongs to a study of early T cells in non-severe SARS-CoV-2 infection. Across the study: The study sequenced bulk RNA from unsorted whole blood, with chains unpaired. Overall study findings and caveats: CD4 and private specificities were missed by VDJdb matching, which favored anti-spike CD8 responses.

The protocol attached unique molecular identifiers to individual cDNA molecules. TCRdb processed the 5' RACE reads anew with MiXCR; each CDR3 protein has one entry. The sample shows 85,000 to 95,000 distinct CDR3 sequences, about 14% of them seen only once. The CDR3 spans 14 residues. CDR1 is MNHEY, CDR2 SVGEGT, per germline. V was shortened by 7 bases and J by 0 bases, with 12 bases between the two germline ends. The sequenced material came from whole blood. This chain uses TRBV6-2 or TRBV6-3 with TRBJ2-5; D may match TRBD1 or TRBD2 (5 bases each). This receptor was taken from an adult who was a healthcare worker with PCR-confirmed SARS-CoV-2 infection or an uninfected control (not recorded which). The chain's CDR3 is CASIGGPYQETQYF. CDR3 bases: TGTGCCAGCATTGGGGGACCCTACCAAGAGACCCAGTACTTC.